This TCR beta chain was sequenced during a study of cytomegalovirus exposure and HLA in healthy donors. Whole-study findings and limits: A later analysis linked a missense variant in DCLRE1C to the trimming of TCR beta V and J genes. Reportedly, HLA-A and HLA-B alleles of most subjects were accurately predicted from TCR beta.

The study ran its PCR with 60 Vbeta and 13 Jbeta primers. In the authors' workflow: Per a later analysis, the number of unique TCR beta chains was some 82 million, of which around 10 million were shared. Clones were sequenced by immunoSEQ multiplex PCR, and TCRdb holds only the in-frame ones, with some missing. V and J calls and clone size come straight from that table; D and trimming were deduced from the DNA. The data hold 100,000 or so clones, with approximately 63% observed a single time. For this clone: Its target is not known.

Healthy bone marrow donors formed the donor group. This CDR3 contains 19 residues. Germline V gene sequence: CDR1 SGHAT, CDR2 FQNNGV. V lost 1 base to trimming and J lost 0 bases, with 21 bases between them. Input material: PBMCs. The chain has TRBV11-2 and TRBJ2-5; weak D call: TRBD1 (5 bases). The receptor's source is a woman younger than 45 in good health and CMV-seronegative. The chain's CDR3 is CASSLGGPISRSYQETQYF. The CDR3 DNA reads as TGTGCCAGCAGCTTAGGGGGCCCGATTTCCCGGTCGTACCAAGAGACCCAGTACTTC.